This T cell receptor beta chain was recorded in a study of metastatic and nonmetastatic thyroid tumors. As for the study in general: A comparison of repertoires was made across blood and tumor or nodule tissue from malignant and benign thyroid patients.

The CDR3 is 14 residues long. Germline trimming cut 4 bases from V and 2 bases from J; bases unmatched to any gene: 0. CDR1 is SGHRS, CDR2 YFSETQ, per germline. No treatment of any kind had been given to any patient before thyroid surgery. The study, taken as a whole, reports: Reportedly, malignant thyroid tumors had significantly higher TCR beta diversity than benign nodules, in blood and tumor.

Turning to this clone: Its matching antigen is unknown.

In the original analysis: It was from CDR3 differences across clinicopathological groups that a distant-metastasis classifier for papillary thyroid cancer was built. Using MiXCR, TCRdb re-called clones from the PCR reads. The V and J calls shown here were made by TCRdb, not taken from the authors' results. The repertoire holds around 45,000 clones, with 3% to 3.5% as singletons. This TCR was sampled from a female donor with papillary thyroid cancer or a benign thyroid nodule (not recorded which). Some clones in this sample may be carry-over from other donors' samples. The J gene is TRBJ2-5, the V gene TRBV5-1, with TRBD2 identical over 12 bases. Sequencing was performed on blood. The CDR3 sequence is CASSLAGGQETQYF. Here the CDR3 DNA reads TGCGCCAGCAGCCTAGCGGGGGGGCAAGAGACCCAGTACTTC.